The clone carrying this T cell receptor beta chain was seen at least ten times. The antigen is unknown. This sample is part of a study of identical twins. Study findings and constraints: Out-of-frame beta sequences exhibited a weaker degree of excess twin sharing.

With template switching, a universal primer site was added, and the cDNA carried unique molecular identifiers. TCRdb redid the calling of the 5' RACE reads with MiXCR, one entry per CDR3 protein. In the table there are about 150,000 distinct CDR3 sequences, approximately 3.5% of which are singletons. The CDR3 runs 16 residues. V gave up 3 bases and J gave up 0 bases; unmatched junction bases: 7. Germline V gene data show CDR1 as DFQATT and CDR2 as SNEGSKA (reference sequence). All donors comprised healthy Caucasians. The J gene is TRBJ2-7, the V gene TRBV20-1; the match to TRBD2 covers 11 bases. Sequences were obtained from memory T cells sorted from blood. This TCR was recovered from a man aged 18-30 years in good health. The CDR3 protein is CSARPLAGDSSYEQYF. The CDR3 nucleotides read TGCAGTGCTAGGCCACTAGCGGGAGATTCCTCCTACGAGCAGTACTTC.